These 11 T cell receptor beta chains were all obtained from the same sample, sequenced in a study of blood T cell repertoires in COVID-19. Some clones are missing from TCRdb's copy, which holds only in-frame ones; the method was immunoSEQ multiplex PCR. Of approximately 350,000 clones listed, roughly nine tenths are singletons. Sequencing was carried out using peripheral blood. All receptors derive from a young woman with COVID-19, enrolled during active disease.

This chain's CDR3 is CASSFAPGQGRNGYTF. The CDR3, as DNA: TGTGCCAGCAGTTTCGCCCCCGGACAGGGGCGCAATGGCTACACCTTC. The chain combines TRBV28 with TRBJ1-2, with 9 bases fitting TRBD1. This CDR3 is built from 16 residues. V shed 3 bases and J 6 bases; nucleotides not matched to a gene: 11. Germline V lookup: CDR1 MDHEN, CDR2 SYDVKM.

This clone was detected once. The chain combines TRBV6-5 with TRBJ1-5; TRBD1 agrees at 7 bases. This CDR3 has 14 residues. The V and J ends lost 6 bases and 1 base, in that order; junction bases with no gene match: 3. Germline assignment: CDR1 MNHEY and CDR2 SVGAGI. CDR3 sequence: CASSRTGSNQPQHF. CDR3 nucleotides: TGTGCCAGCAGCAGGACAGGAAGCAATCAGCCCCAGCATTTT.

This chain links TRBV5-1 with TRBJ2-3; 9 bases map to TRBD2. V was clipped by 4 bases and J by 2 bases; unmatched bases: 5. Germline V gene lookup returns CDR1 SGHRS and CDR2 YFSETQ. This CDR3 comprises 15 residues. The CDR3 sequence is CASSRSGRDTDTQYF. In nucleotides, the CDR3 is TGCGCCAGCAGCCGTAGCGGGAGAGACACAGATACGCAGTATTTT.

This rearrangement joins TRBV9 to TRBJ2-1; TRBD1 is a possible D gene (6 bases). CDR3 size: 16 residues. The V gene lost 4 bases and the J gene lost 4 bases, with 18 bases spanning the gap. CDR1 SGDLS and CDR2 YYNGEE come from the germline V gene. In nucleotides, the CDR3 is TGTGCCAGCAGCCCCCGAGGGGGAGTGTCTTACAATGAGCAGTTCTTC. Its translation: CASSPRGGVSYNEQFF.

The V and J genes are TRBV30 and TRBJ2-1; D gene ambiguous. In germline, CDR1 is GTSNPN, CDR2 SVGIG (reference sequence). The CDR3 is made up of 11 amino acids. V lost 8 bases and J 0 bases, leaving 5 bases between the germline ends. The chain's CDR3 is CASDSYNEQFF. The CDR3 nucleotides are TGTGCCAGCGACTCCTACAATGAGCAGTTCTTC. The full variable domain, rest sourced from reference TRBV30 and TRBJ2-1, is SQTIHQWPATLVQPVGSPLSLECTVEGTSNPNLYWYRQAAGRGLQLLFYSVGIGQISSEVPQNLSASRPQDRQFILSSKKLLLSDSGFYLCASDSYNEQFFGPGTRLTVL.

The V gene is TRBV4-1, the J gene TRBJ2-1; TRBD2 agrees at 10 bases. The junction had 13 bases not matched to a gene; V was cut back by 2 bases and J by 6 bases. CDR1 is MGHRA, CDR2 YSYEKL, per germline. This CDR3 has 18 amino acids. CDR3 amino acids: CASSQPLRGLAGANEQFF. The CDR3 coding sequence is TGCGCCAGCAGCCAACCCCTGCGTGGCCTAGCGGGAGCCAATGAGCAGTTCTTC.

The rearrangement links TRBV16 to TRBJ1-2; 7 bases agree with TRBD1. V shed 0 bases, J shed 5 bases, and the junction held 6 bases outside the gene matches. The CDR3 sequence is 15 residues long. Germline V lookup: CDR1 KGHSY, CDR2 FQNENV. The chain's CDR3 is CASSQSRAGGYGYTF. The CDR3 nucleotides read TGTGCCAGCAGCCAATCTCGGGCAGGGGGGTATGGCTACACCTTC.

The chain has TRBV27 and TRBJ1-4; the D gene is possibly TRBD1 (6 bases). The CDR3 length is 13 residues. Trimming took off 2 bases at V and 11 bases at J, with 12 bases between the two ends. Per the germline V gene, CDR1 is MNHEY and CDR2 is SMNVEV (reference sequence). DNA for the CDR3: TGTGCCAGCAGTTTAGCGGGGGCGGGTAAACTGTTTTTT. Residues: CASSLAGAGKLFF.

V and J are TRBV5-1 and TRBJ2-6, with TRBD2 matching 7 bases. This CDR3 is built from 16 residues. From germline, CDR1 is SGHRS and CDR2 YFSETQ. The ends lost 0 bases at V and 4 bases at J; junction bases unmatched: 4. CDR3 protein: CASSLAGGSGANVLTF. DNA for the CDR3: TGCGCCAGCAGCTTGGCCGGGGGGTCCGGGGCCAACGTCCTGACTTTC.

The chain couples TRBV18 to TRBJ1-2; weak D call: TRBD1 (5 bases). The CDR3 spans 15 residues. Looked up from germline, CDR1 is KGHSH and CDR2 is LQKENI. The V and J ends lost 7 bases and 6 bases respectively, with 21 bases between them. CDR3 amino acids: CASLKTSTVLDGYTF. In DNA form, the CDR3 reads TGTGCCAGCTTAAAAACCTCGACAGTTTTGGATGGCTACACCTTC.

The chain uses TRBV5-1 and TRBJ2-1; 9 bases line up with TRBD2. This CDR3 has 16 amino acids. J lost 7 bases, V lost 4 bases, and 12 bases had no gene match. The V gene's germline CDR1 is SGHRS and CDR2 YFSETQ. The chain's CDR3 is CASSLDLAGSGNEQFF. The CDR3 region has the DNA TGCGCCAGCAGCCTAGATCTAGCGGGGTCTGGGAATGAGCAGTTCTTC. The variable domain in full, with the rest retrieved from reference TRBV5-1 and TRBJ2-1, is KAGVTQTPRYLIKTRGQQVTLSCSPISGHRSVSWYQQTPGQGLQFLFEYFSETQRNKGNFPGRFSGRQFSNSRSEMNVSTLELGDSALYLCASSLDLAGSGNEQFFGPGTRLTVL.